This TCR beta chain was captured by sequencing in a study of T-cell memory formation after mild COVID-19. Study-wide background: TCR clusters were mostly donor specific.

After 5'RACE with constant-segment primers, TCR alpha and TCR beta cDNA libraries carrying sample barcodes and UMIs were obtained. TCRdb re-called the 5' RACE reads with MiXCR, one entry per CDR3 protein. The top ten clones hold around a fifth of a sample with around 300,000 distinct CDR3 sequences, under 8.5% of them seen once. Whole-study results and caveats: In second-wave clones peaking day 37, SARS-CoV-2 specificity remained unconfirmed. CD4/CD8 balance characterized clones contracting day 15 to 85, and CD4+ skew characterized later expanders.

Note on this clonotype: Its antigen is undetermined.

The receptor was isolated from a man younger than 35 who had mild COVID-19 (a few samples of this study predate the infection). Cell type and time point are not known. The sequenced sample consisted of PBMCs or a T cell subset sorted from them (not recorded which).

CDR3 nucleotide sequence: TGCGCCAGCAGTGAGCAGGCGGGGCGGACTCTCAACTCTGGGGCCAACGTCCTGACTTTC. This gives the protein CASSEQAGRTLNSGANVLTF. V and J are TRBV10-2 and TRBJ2-6; a possible D gene is TRBD2 (6 bases). This CDR3 is built from 20 residues. The germline V gene encodes CDR1 WSHSY and CDR2 SAAADI. The V and J ends lost 2 bases and 0 bases respectively, with 20 bases between them.